The 27 T cell receptor beta chains reported below all come from one sample, sequenced in a study of shared clonotypes between healthy human individuals. Here immunoSEQ multiplex PCR was the method, and the copy in TCRdb shows in-frame clones only, minus some. The table has about 680,000 clones, around 90% seen once; the top ten hold roughly 22%. Terminally differentiated effector memory CD45RA+ cells were left out of the naive CD8 fraction, which was CD45RO-negative and positively selected for CCR7. Material for sequencing was naive CD8+ T cells sorted from blood. These receptor sequences come from a man in his thirties or forties in good health.

This sequence joins TRBV19 and TRBJ2-7, with D perhaps given as TRBD1 or TRBD2 (5 bases each). Trimming stripped 4 bases from V and 2 bases from J, with 12 bases between. Germline V gene lookup returns CDR1 LNHDA and CDR2 SQIVND (reference sequence). CDR3 length: 14 residues. CDR3 sequence: CASSTWDGPYEQYF. The CDR3 nucleotides are TGTGCCAGTAGTACGTGGGACGGCCCCTACGAGCAGTACTTC.

V and J are TRBV6-4 and TRBJ2-3, with TRBD1 as a possible D gene (5 bases). Germline CDR1 reads MRHNA; CDR2 reads SNTAGT. The CDR3 extends over 15 amino acids. V shed 5 bases and J shed 4 bases, with 16 bases lying between them. The CDR3 DNA sequence: TGTGCCAGCAGTCCAGTTCAGGGCCTCGCAGATACGCAGTATTTT. Translation: CASSPVQGLADTQYF.

V usage is TRBV2 and J usage is TRBJ2-5; no clear D gene. Germline V lookup: CDR1 SNHLY, CDR2 FYNNEI. Trimming shortened V by 6 bases and J by 0 bases, and 11 bases separated the two germline ends. CDR3 size: 14 residues. The CDR3 loop reads CASRDANYQETQYF. The DNA for the CDR3 is TGTGCCAGCAGGGACGCCAATTACCAAGAGACCCAGTACTTC.

V usage is TRBV9 and J usage is TRBJ2-5; D might be TRBD1 (5 bases). The CDR3 is 14 amino acids. Trimming took off 7 bases at V and 5 bases at J, with 18 bases between the two ends. Germline values: CDR1 SGDLS, CDR2 YYNGEE. The CDR3 sequence: CASQSGQGLETQYF. The CDR3 bases are TGTGCCAGCCAGTCCGGGCAGGGCTTGGAGACCCAGTACTTC.

J is TRBJ2-7 and V is TRBV28; a weak D match, TRBD1 (6 bases). The CDR3 is made up of 15 amino acids. Between the trimmed V and J ends, which lost 4 bases and 5 bases, there was a span of 18 bases. Germline V CDR1 and CDR2: MDHEN, SYDVKM. CDR3 in amino acids: CASSSQQGLLDEQYF. The CDR3 region has the DNA TGTGCCAGCAGTTCCCAACAGGGTCTGCTTGACGAGCAGTACTTC. The entire variable domain, with the rest obtained from reference TRBV28 and TRBJ2-7, is as follows: DVKVTQSSRYLVKRTGEKVFLECVQDMDHENMFWYRQDPGLGLRLIYFSYDVKMKEKGDIPEGYSVSREKKERFSLILESASTNQTSMYLCASSSQQGLLDEQYFGPGTRLTVT.

J is TRBJ2-7 and V is TRBV11-2, with D possibly being TRBD2 (6 bases). V shed 5 bases and J shed 3 bases, with 23 bases lying between them. CDR1 and CDR2 (germline): SGHAT, FQNNGV. The CDR3 extends over 17 amino acids. CDR3 loop: CASSAGLGQLSDYEQYF. Written as DNA, the CDR3 is TGTGCCAGCAGCGCGGGACTGGGGCAATTATCTGACTACGAGCAGTACTTC.

This clone was observed a single time. V is TRBV28 and J is TRBJ1-2; D is undetermined. The germline CDR1 and CDR2 sequences are MDHEN and SYDVKM. CDR3 size: 16 residues. The ends were cut back, 7 bases at V and 8 bases at J, with 26 bases in the middle. The CDR3 reads CASTPIEGADSFGYTF. The DNA for the CDR3 is TGTGCCAGCACCCCGATCGAGGGTGCAGACTCTTTCGGCTACACCTTC.

The rearrangement links TRBV7-9 to TRBJ2-1; tentative D call: TRBD1 (6 bases). Per germline, CDR1 SEHNR and CDR2 FQNEAQ (reference sequence). Trimming pared 3 bases from V and 10 bases from J, leaving 13 bases between. This CDR3 region has 13 residues. CDR3 sequence reads: CASSFGRDIEQFF. CDR3 coding DNA: TGTGCCAGCAGCTTCGGAAGGGACATCGAGCAGTTCTTC. Filled out from reference TRBV7-9 and TRBJ2-1, the complete variable domain reads DTGVSQNPRHKITKRGQNVTFRCDPISEHNRLYWYRQTLGQGPEFLTYFQNEAQLEKSRLLSDRFSAERPKGSFSTLEIQRTEQGDSAMYLCASSFGRDIEQFFGPGTRLTVL.

The table lists this clone with a count of one. This chain connects TRBV19 to TRBJ2-1, with D maybe TRBD1 (5 bases). This CDR3 region has 13 residues. V was cut by 6 bases and J by 5 bases, with 11 bases left in between. Germline CDR1 reads LNHDA; CDR2 reads SQIVND (reference sequence). CDR3 in amino acids: CASSQGTHNEQFF. The CDR3 coding sequence is TGTGCCAGTAGCCAGGGTACCCACAATGAGCAGTTCTTC.

The chain couples TRBV6-1 to TRBJ2-3; 12 bases align to TRBD2. Germline loops: CDR1 MNHNS, CDR2 SASEGT. The CDR3 has 16 residues. V lost 4 bases to trimming and J lost 4 bases; unmatched junction nucleotides: 6. The DNA for the CDR3 is TGTGCCAGCAGTGCACTAGCGGGAGGCAGTCCAGATACGCAGTATTTT. Amino acid sequence: CASSALAGGSPDTQYF.

J is TRBJ2-3 and V is TRBV7-9, with 8 bases lining up with TRBD2. The V gene end was trimmed by 6 bases and the J gene end by 2 bases; junction bases not matched to a gene: 13. Germline V gives CDR1 SEHNR, CDR2 FQNEAQ (reference sequence). This CDR3 spans 17 amino acids. The CDR3 is CASSYRGSGGLTDTQYF. The CDR3 nucleotides are TGTGCCAGCAGTTATAGGGGGAGCGGGGGACTCACAGATACGCAGTATTTT.

The chain has TRBV27 and TRBJ2-1; D gene ambiguous. V lost 8 bases and J lost 6, with 5 bases in between. The CDR3 length is 10 residues. Looked up from germline, CDR1 is MNHEY and CDR2 is SMNVEV (reference sequence). The CDR3 spells CASGPNEQFF. The CDR3 DNA sequence: TGTGCCAGCGGGCCCAATGAGCAGTTCTTC.

CDR3 sequence reads: CASSLGPNVGEQFF. CDR3 nucleotides: TGTGCCAGCAGCTTAGGCCCGAATGTAGGTGAGCAGTTCTTC. The rearrangement links TRBV11-2 to TRBJ2-1; D is uncertain. With 1 base removed from V and 9 bases from J, the gap between germline ends came to 13 bases. Germline CDR1 reads SGHAT; CDR2 reads FQNNGV. The CDR3 loop spans 14 amino acids.

V and J are TRBV10-2 and TRBJ2-7; 11 positions match TRBD2. The V segment lost 0 bases and the J segment 4 bases; nucleotides outside the gene matches: 5. In germline, CDR1 is WSHSY, CDR2 SAAADI. This CDR3 has 16 residues. The CDR3 loop reads CASSESLLAGVYEQYF. The CDR3 DNA is TGCGCCAGCAGTGAGTCGTTACTAGCGGGAGTTTACGAGCAGTACTTC.

The chain uses TRBV10-3 and TRBJ1-5; the D is unclear. From germline, CDR1 is ENHRY and CDR2 SYGVKD. V lost 3 bases and J lost 5, with 11 bases in between. The CDR3 is 14 residues long. CDR3 DNA: TGTGCCATCAGTGAATCCGACTACTATCAGCCCCAGCATTTT. It encodes CAISESDYYQPQHF.

With regard to this clone: Other DNA sequences in this sample translate to the same CDR3. V is TRBV4-1 and J is TRBJ1-1; D is uncertain. CDR3 length: 13 amino acids. V lost 1 base and J 2 bases, leaving 5 bases between the germline ends. Germline loops: CDR1 MGHRA, CDR2 YSYEKL. CDR3 coding DNA: TGCGCCAGCAGCCAAGTTCTTAACACTGAAGCTTTCTTT. It is translated as CASSQVLNTEAFF.

The chain's CDR3 is CASKRRGLGYTF. In DNA form, the CDR3 reads TGTGCCAGCAAGCGGCGCGGATTAGGCTACACCTTC. The gene calls are TRBV27 and TRBJ1-2; D call uncertain. This CDR3 spans 12 amino acids. Trimming took 7 bases from V and 8 from J, leaving 14 bases between them. The germline CDR1 and CDR2 sequences are MNHEY and SMNVEV (reference sequence).

CDR3 in DNA: TGTGCCAGCAGCCCCGAAGGGGTCGGCTACGAGCAGTACTTC. It is translated as CASSPEGVGYEQYF. The J gene is TRBJ2-7, the V gene TRBV5-6, with D perhaps matching TRBD1 (5 bases). Germline V gene lookup returns CDR1 SGHDT and CDR2 YYEEEE. This CDR3 region has 14 residues. Trimming cost V 4 bases and J 3 bases, with 14 bases left between them.

The chain carries TRBV12-2 and TRBJ2-3. TRBV12-2 is recorded as a pseudogene. This CDR3 contains 16 residues. CDR3 sequence reads: CASRLPPGPRRDTQYF. In DNA form, the CDR3 reads TGTGCAAGTCGCTTGCCACCGGGACCCCGGAGGGATACGCAGTATTTT.

V and J are TRBV6-6 and TRBJ1-4; the D is unclear. Germline-derived CDR1 and CDR2 are MNHNY and SVGAGI (reference sequence). The CDR3 totals 16 residues. V gave up 6 bases and J gave up 7 bases, with 21 bases separating them. CDR3 sequence (DNA): TGTGCCAGCAGGCCAATATTCTCTGTCGGCGGTGAAAAACTGTTTTTT. Residues: CASRPIFSVGGEKLFF.

About this clone: This sample also contains other DNA sequences that code for the same CDR3. The V call is TRBV30, the J call TRBJ1-3; D remains ambiguous. The germline V and J ends were trimmed by 0 bases and 7 bases, with 4 bases remaining between them. This CDR3 is 11 amino acids long. Germline loops: CDR1 GTSNPN, CDR2 SVGIG (reference sequence). CDR3 residues: CAWSVGNTIYF. CDR3 nucleotides: TGTGCCTGGAGTGTAGGTAACACCATATATTTT.

The chain employs TRBV19 and TRBJ2-7, with a possible D match to TRBD2 (5 bases). Between the trimmed V and J ends, which lost 5 bases and 1 base, there was a span of 18 bases. Germline lookup yields CDR1 LNHDA and CDR2 SQIVND (reference sequence). This CDR3 region has 16 residues. The CDR3 reads CASSSRTLEGSYEQYF. In nucleotides, the CDR3 is TGTGCCAGTAGTTCCCGGACTCTAGAGGGTTCCTACGAGCAGTACTTC.

Remarks on this clone: Other nucleotide sequences in the sample specify the same CDR3. This chain joins TRBV28 and TRBJ1-1, with a tentative D call TRBD1 (6 bases). The CDR3 consists of 13 residues. V lost 5 bases and J lost 3, with 10 bases in between. From germline, CDR1 is MDHEN and CDR2 SYDVKM. The CDR3 nucleotides are TGTGCCAGCAGTCTGTCAGGGGACACTGAAGCTTTCTTT. This codes for CASSLSGDTEAFF.

This chain links TRBV4-3 with TRBJ2-7, with unresolved D. Per the germline V gene, CDR1 is LGHNA and CDR2 is YSLEER. The V gene lost 1 base and the J gene lost 3 bases, with 16 bases spanning the gap. The CDR3 contains 16 residues. The DNA of the CDR3 is TGCGCCAGCAGCCAAGGTCGGTCAGGAGTGCACTACGAGCAGTACTTC. It translates to CASSQGRSGVHYEQYF.

The sample holds one count of this clone. The CDR3 spells CASSSGRLSYNEQFF. Written as DNA, the CDR3 is TGTGCCAGCAGCTCCGGGAGGCTCTCCTACAATGAGCAGTTCTTC. V is TRBV7-9 and J is TRBJ2-1; TRBD2 agrees at 7 bases. Per germline, CDR1 SEHNR and CDR2 FQNEAQ (reference sequence). V lost 4 bases to trimming and J lost 0 bases; unmatched junction nucleotides: 3. This CDR3 spans 15 amino acids.

This clone was seen just once. The chain recombines TRBV2 with TRBJ1-1; D not resolved. The germline gives CDR1 SNHLY, CDR2 FYNNEI. CDR3 length: 12 residues. Trimming shortened V by 1 base and J by 5 bases, and 5 bases separated the two germline ends. This chain's CDR3 is CASSEVKTEAFF. CDR3 DNA sequence: TGTGCCAGCAGTGAAGTTAAAACTGAAGCTTTCTTT.

V gene TRBV5-8 combines with J gene TRBJ1-5; tentative D call: TRBD1 (5 bases). Looked up from germline, CDR1 is SGHTS and CDR2 is YDEGEE. V was trimmed by 2 bases and J by 9 bases, leaving 15 bases between them. This CDR3 region has 14 residues. As DNA, the CDR3 is TGTGCCAGCAGCTTATCGGCAGGGAGTCGGCCCCAGCATTTT. Its translation is CASSLSAGSRPQHF.